The clone carrying this T cell receptor beta chain has a count of ten or more. This sample was included in a study of Graves' ophthalmopathy and Graves' hyperthyroidism. Amplification from RNA transcripts yielded the TCR beta CDR3 regions. A first-round RT-PCR used HTBI primers, followed by a second-round multiplex PCR. TCRdb reanalysed the multiplex PCR reads using MiXCR and keeps one entry per CDR3 protein. The table includes approximately 380,000 distinct CDR3 sequences, over 20% detected once. The starting material, 10 ml of fresh peripheral blood, provided the PBMCs. Trimming took 7 bases from V and 4 from J, leaving 14 bases between them. Germline assignment: CDR1 SGHRS and CDR2 YFSETQ. The CDR3 has 13 residues.

J is TRBJ1-1 and V is TRBV5-1, with D tentatively TRBD1 (6 bases). Sequenced input: peripheral blood. The clonotype was recovered from a woman younger than 30 with stable Graves' hyperthyroidism. CDR3: CASDGEGVTEAFF. As DNA, the CDR3 is TGCGCCAGCGACGGAGAGGGGGTCACTGAAGCTTTCTTT.